This TCR beta chain was recovered during a study of HIV-infected patients and healthy controls. CDR3 length: 14 amino acids. V lost 2 bases, J lost 3 bases, and 11 bases lay in between. The germline gives CDR1 MNHEY, CDR2 SMNVEV (reference sequence). TCRdb re-called the 5' RACE reads with MiXCR, one entry per CDR3 protein. This sample has about 18,000 distinct CDR3 sequences; roughly 19% occur once, and the top ten carry around 34%. This clonotype was seen repeatedly, ten times or more. The clonotype originates from a human donor in good health. The sequenced sample was CD8+ T cells from blood. The V call is TRBV27, the J call TRBJ2-7, with D possibly being TRBD1 (5 bases). The CDR3 sequence is CASSLSQGNYEQYF. The DNA for the CDR3 is TGTGCCAGCAGTTTAAGCCAGGGAAACTACGAGCAGTACTTC.